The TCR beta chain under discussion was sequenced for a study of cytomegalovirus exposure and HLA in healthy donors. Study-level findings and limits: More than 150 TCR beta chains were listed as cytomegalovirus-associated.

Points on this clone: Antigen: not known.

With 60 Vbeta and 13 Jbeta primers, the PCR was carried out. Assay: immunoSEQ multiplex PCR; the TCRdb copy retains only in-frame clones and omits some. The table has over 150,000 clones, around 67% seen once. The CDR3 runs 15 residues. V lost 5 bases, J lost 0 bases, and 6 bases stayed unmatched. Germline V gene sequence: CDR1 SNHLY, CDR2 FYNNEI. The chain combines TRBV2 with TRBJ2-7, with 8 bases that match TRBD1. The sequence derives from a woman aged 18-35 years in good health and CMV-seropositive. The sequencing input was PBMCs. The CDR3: CASSRDRISSYEQYF. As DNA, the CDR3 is TGTGCCAGCAGTCGGGACAGGATAAGCTCCTACGAGCAGTACTTC. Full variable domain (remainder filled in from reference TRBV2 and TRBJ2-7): EPEVTQTPSHQVTQMGQEVILRCVPISNHLYFYWYRQILGQKVEFLVSFYNNEISEKSEIFDDQFSVERPDGSNFTLKIRSTKLEDSAMYFCASSRDRISSYEQYFGPGTRLTVT.